The rows below give T cell receptor beta chains drawn from one sample of a study of blood T cell repertoires in COVID-19. The protocol was immunoSEQ multiplex PCR, while the TCRdb copy is restricted to in-frame clones and leaves out a portion. The sample lists a few hundred thousand clones, roughly four fifths occurring once. Sequencing input: PBMCs or T cells enriched from blood (not recorded which). The receptors were gathered from a woman in her forties or fifties who had recovered from COVID-19. Both conserved end residues are part of each CDR3. Fields, in order: J gene, V gene, D gene, clone size, CDR3 protein, CDR3 DNA. D genes are given only for firm matches. A row's size may be missing; if present it is once, few, many or a size class.

>TRBJ2-5|TRBV10-2|.|.
CASSVSETQYF
TGCGCCAGCAGTGTGAGCGAGACCCAGTACTTC
>TRBJ1-1|TRBV12-3/TRBV12-4|.|.
CASSLVPGGAFF
TGTGCCAGCAGTTTAGTGCCGGGTGGGGCTTTCTTT
>TRBJ1-6|TRBV6-5|TRBD1|.
CASSSRGSPLHF
TGTGCCAGCAGTTCCAGGGGGTCACCCCTCCACTTT
>TRBJ1-2|TRBV9|.|.
CASSVGPPIASYGYTF
TGTGCCAGCAGCGTAGGGCCCCCCATCGCATCCTATGGCTACACCTTC
>TRBJ2-1|TRBV19|.|.
CASSVRGGLYNEQFF
TGTGCCAGTAGTGTCAGGGGTGGCCTCTACAATGAGCAGTTCTTC
>TRBJ1-2|TRBV6-5|.|few
CASSNRVADYGYTF
TGTGCCAGCAGTAACAGGGTGGCGGACTATGGCTACACCTTC
>TRBJ2-1|TRBV2|.|.
CASSSGSYNEQFF
TGTGCCAGCAGTTCGGGCTCCTACAATGAGCAGTTCTTC
>TRBJ2-1|TRBV27|TRBD2|.
CASRLGLAGVLYNEQFF
TGTGCCAGCAGACTCGGACTAGCGGGAGTTTTGTACAATGAGCAGTTCTTC
>TRBJ2-3|TRBV30|.|.
CAWGRVGRATDTQYF
TGTGCCTGGGGGAGAGTTGGCAGGGCCACAGATACGCAGTATTTT
>TRBJ2-1|TRBV6-5|TRBD1|.
CASRDRTYNEQFF
TGTGCCAGCCGGGACAGGACCTACAATGAGCAGTTCTTC
>TRBJ2-7|TRBV13|.|.
CASSLSPIYEQYF
TGTGCCAGCAGCCTATCCCCAATCTACGAGCAGTACTTC
>TRBJ2-5|TRBV19|TRBD2|once
CASSISSGGALAETQYF
TGTGCCAGTAGTATTTCTAGCGGGGGGGCACTAGCCGAGACCCAGTACTTC
>TRBJ2-1|TRBV5-6|.|.
CASSNTPTRSSYNEQFF
TGTGCCAGCAGCAACACACCTACTAGGAGCTCCTACAATGAGCAGTTCTTC